This T cell receptor (beta chain) is from a study of follicular helper T cells after annual influenza vaccination (dated 2017 in TCRdb). The study in broad terms: Blood was collected on days 0, 7 and 28 after each seasonal influenza vaccination. To study recall of cTfh clones, some subjects were followed across successive annual vaccinations spanning the 2013-2014, 2014-2015 and 2015-2016 seasons. One week after vaccination, a second recruited cohort of roughly 12 subjects (Table S1) displayed a similar ICOS+CD38+ cTfh response. Multi-year samples were obtained from six or seven subjects, with two vaccination seasons covered for a few subjects and three seasons covered for two subjects. The 2013-2014 samples were cryopreserved, while the 2015 samples were processed right after collection. Paper-wide results and their limitations: Because only 10-20% of the analyzed cells gave productive TCRB sequences, there was no way to sample rare clonotypes. Day 7 ICOS+CD38+ clones were most often found later in ICOS-CD38- cTfh, suggesting that subset may serve as a memory reservoir. ICOS+CD38+ cTfh clonality correlated with the frequency of that population, and its change correlated with the change in circulating plasmablast frequency. A recurrent oligoclonal ICOS+CD38+ cTfh response containing tetramer and AIM influenza-specific clonotypes was recalled by successive annual vaccinations.

Remarks on this clone: Its antigen remains undetermined. No quality values exist for individual bases; no much larger clone is one base distant.

Receptors were amplified or captured by the immunoSEQ multiplex PCR assay. Adaptive Biotechnologies carried out TCRB amplification, library preparation, sequencing and preliminary bioinformatics at Survey level resolution. TCRB sequencing used multiplex PCR amplification of genomic DNA from sorted cTfh populations. The source study handled its data this way. Clonality was computed in R as 1 minus normalized Shannon entropy; the Gini index was calculated with the R package ineq. The overlap score was defined as the summed counts of shared sequences divided by the total counts of all sequences in both compared samples. Shared-clonotype significance used Fisher's exact test assuming a theoretical repertoire of 10^7 TCRB sequences. In TCRdb, the immuneACCESS table is reduced to in-frame sequences with V and J assigned. These tables do not hold every clone; where another copy was compared, an unresolved V gene accounts for under half, and the others remain unexplained. The DNA was the basis for D and trimming; V, J and clone size are from that table. Across this sample there are under 15,000 clones, with 80% seen only once. The ten largest clones capture about 3.8% of the sample.

From the cysteine through the phenylalanine, the CDR3 covers 16 amino acids. Left in the record is the CDR3 DNA by itself, 48 bases read in frame from the first base. At the junction V is shortened by 0 bases and J by 5 bases, with 18 bases in between. Reading the germline V gene gives CDR1 SGHDT and CDR2 YYEEEE. Read against the paper, the sample's time point label means: 2015-2016 season, pre-vaccination. TCRB sequencing was used to follow sorted CD4 subsets from the blood of adults before and after they were given the seasonal inactivated influenza vaccine (Fluvarix). Subjects were considered eligible if community-dwelling and if influenza vaccine had not been received in the prior 6 months. Influenza vaccine contraindications, substance abuse, HIV/AIDS, active malignancy, immunomodulatory medication and active illness such as respiratory infection were included among the exclusion criteria. At each time point, somewhere between roughly 40 and 100 mL of blood was taken. Non-naive CD4+CXCR5+PD-1+ cells were defined as circulating Tfh and were sorted into ICOS+CD38+ and ICOS-CD38- fractions. Ficoll-Paque PLUS or SepMate separation was used to isolate PBMC. Before DNA extraction, cell subsets were sorted from PBMC on a BD FACS Aria.

The sequence links TRBV5-6 to TRBJ2-7; TRBD1 could be the D gene, as 5 bases match. This receptor was obtained from an adult who received the influenza vaccine. Source: CXCR5+ CD38- circulating T follicular helper cells from blood, taken on the day of influenza vaccination. The cell subset or site label of this sample denotes: circulating Tfh, non-naive CD4+CXCR5+PD-1+ (ICOS+CD38+ or ICOS-CD38-). Read as DNA, the sequence is TGTGCCAGCAGCTTGGGACCATACATCAGGGAACACGAGCAGTACTTC. This is translated as CASSLGPYIREHEQYF.